These 11 T cell receptor beta chains came from one sample sequenced in a study of cytomegalovirus exposure and HLA in healthy donors. With 60 Vbeta and 13 Jbeta primers, the PCR was carried out. Here immunoSEQ multiplex PCR was the method, and the copy in TCRdb shows in-frame clones only, minus some. The repertoire table contains over 100,000 clones. The sample comprised PBMCs. The receptors shown here come from a man under 40 in good health and CMV-seronegative.

The chain couples TRBV9 to TRBJ2-3, with D unclear. This CDR3 contains 16 residues. Germline V lookup: CDR1 SGDLS, CDR2 YYNGEE. V lost 0 bases and J 0 bases, leaving 11 bases between the germline ends. For the CDR3, the DNA is TGTGCCAGCAGCGTAGCCGCAGTTCCTAGCACAGATACGCAGTATTTT. Its protein is CASSVAAVPSTDTQYF. Full variable domain (rest looked up from reference TRBV9 and TRBJ2-3): DSGVTQTPKHLITATGQRVTLRCSPRSGDLSVYWYQQSLDQGLQFLIQYYNGEERAKGNILERFSAQQFPDLHSELNLSSLELGDSALYFCASSVAAVPSTDTQYFGPGTRLTVL.

The CDR3 bases are TGTGCCAGCAGTTTAGCAGTCCAACGCAATGGCTACACCTTC. Translating it yields CASSLAVQRNGYTF. The chain combines TRBV28 with TRBJ1-2, with no clear D. CDR1 is MDHEN and CDR2 is SYDVKM in the germline V gene. Trimming shortened V by 2 bases and J by 6 bases, and 13 bases separated the two germline ends. This CDR3 has 14 amino acids.

The chain combines TRBV5-5 with TRBJ2-1; the D is unclear. With 0 bases removed from V and 3 bases from J, the gap between germline ends came to 10 bases. CDR3 length: 15 residues. Per the germline V gene, CDR1 is SGHKS and CDR2 is YYEKEE (reference sequence). The CDR3 region is CASSLGSHYYNEQFF. DNA for the CDR3: TGTGCCAGCAGCTTGGGTAGTCACTACTACAATGAGCAGTTCTTC.

The chain couples TRBV19 to TRBJ1-3; TRBD1 aligns across 7 bases. After removal of 5 bases from V and 2 bases from J, the junction contained 9 bases not matched to a gene. The CDR3 spans 16 residues. Germline V gene sequence: CDR1 LNHDA, CDR2 SQIVND (reference sequence). The CDR3 DNA reads as TGTGCCAGTAGTGTCGAAGGGGGCTTAACTGGAAACACCATATATTTT. Translation gives CASSVEGGLTGNTIYF.

The chain recombines TRBV7-2 with TRBJ2-4; possibly TRBD1 for D (6 bases). This CDR3 spans 14 amino acids. Per germline, CDR1 SGHTA and CDR2 FQGNSA. Trimming pared 6 bases from V and 5 bases from J, leaving 14 bases between. The CDR3 sequence: CASREHRDQNIQYF. The CDR3 DNA follows: TGTGCCAGCAGGGAACACAGGGACCAAAACATTCAGTACTTC.

The V and J genes are TRBV11-2 and TRBJ2-1, with 12 nucleotides matching TRBD2. CDR3 length: 16 amino acids. V was clipped by 3 bases and J by 2 bases; unmatched bases: 2. Germline assignment: CDR1 SGHAT and CDR2 FQNNGV. CDR3 region: CASSFRLAGAYNEQFF. CDR3 bases: TGTGCCAGCAGCTTCAGACTAGCGGGGGCCTACAATGAGCAGTTCTTC.

The chain couples TRBV27 to TRBJ2-2, with a tentative D call TRBD2 (6 bases). The CDR3 loop spans 13 amino acids. Germline CDR1 is MNHEY and CDR2 is SMNVEV (reference sequence). V was pared by 4 bases and J by 5 bases, with 8 bases between. For the CDR3, the DNA is TGTGCCAGCAGTTACGGGGGAACCGGGGAGCTGTTTTTT. Residues: CASSYGGTGELFF.

The chain recombines TRBV29-1 with TRBJ1-4, with D unclear. This CDR3 comprises 14 residues. Trimming removed 4 bases from V and 0 bases from J, with 9 bases in between. Germline V CDR1 and CDR2: SQVTM, ANQGSEA. The CDR3 sequence: CSVVSSSTNEKLFF. The CDR3 DNA sequence: TGCAGCGTTGTATCGAGCTCAACTAATGAAAAACTGTTTTTT.

This rearrangement joins TRBV7-8 to TRBJ1-5; possible D gene TRBD1, 6 bases. The V end lost 3 bases, the J end lost 5 bases, and 11 bases lay between the germline ends. CDR3 length: 14 amino acids. Germline CDR1 reads SGHVS; CDR2 reads FQNEAQ. CDR3 bases: TGTGCCAGCAGCTTGGGGGGGGCCGATCAGCCCCAGCATTTT. Protein product: CASSLGGADQPQHF.

V is TRBV15 and J is TRBJ2-2; no reliable D call. Trimming left V 0 bases short and J 0 bases short, with 5 bases between. Germline V gene lookup returns CDR1 LNHNV and CDR2 YYDKDF (reference sequence). This CDR3 is 15 amino acids long. Here the CDR3 DNA reads TGTGCCACCAGCAGAGATCATTCGAACACCGGGGAGCTGTTTTTT. It specifies CATSRDHSNTGELFF. Using reference TRBV15 and TRBJ2-2 for the parts outside the CDR3, the full variable domain is DAMVIQNPRYQVTQFGKPVTLSCSQTLNHNVMYWYQQKSSQAPKLLFHYYDKDFNNEADTPDNFQSRRPNTSFCFLDIRSPGLGDTAMYLCATSRDHSNTGELFFGEGSRLTVL.

This rearrangement joins TRBV4-2 to TRBJ1-1, with D perhaps TRBD1 (5 bases). V dropped 8 bases and J dropped 4 bases, with 17 bases sitting between them. From germline, CDR1 is LGHNA and CDR2 YNFKEQ. The CDR3 is 14 amino acids. The CDR3 loop reads CASRWLGDSTEAFF. For the CDR3, the DNA is TGTGCCAGCCGGTGGCTGGGTGACAGCACTGAAGCTTTCTTT.